The 20 T cell receptor beta chains below all came from one sample that was sequenced in a study of T cell repertoires in cytomegalovirus infection. Antigens of these TCRs are unknown. TCRdb fed the reads into MiXCR, producing one record per CDR3 protein. The table lists about 27,000 distinct CDR3 sequences, around 20% of them singletons. Sequences were derived from CD8+ T cells from cultured PBMCs, sampled from culture after CMV antigen stimulation. The receptors were gathered from a human donor in good health (CMV status not recorded). Some clones in this sample may be carry-over from other donors' samples.

This clonotype turned up a few times. J is TRBJ2-2 and V is TRBV7-9, with a possible D match to TRBD1 (5 bases). Germline values: CDR1 SEHNR, CDR2 FQNEAQ (reference sequence). Trimming took 3 bases from V and 4 from J, leaving 12 bases between them. This CDR3 has 15 amino acids. The CDR3 protein is CASSFYDRFTGELFF. In DNA form, the CDR3 reads TGTGCCAGCAGCTTCTACGACAGATTCACCGGGGAGCTGTTTTTT.

The V call is TRBV10-3, the J call TRBJ2-1; D ambiguous. CDR3 length equals 13 residues. CDR1 ENHRY and CDR2 SYGVKD come from the germline V gene. V was trimmed by 2 bases and J by 5 bases, leaving 7 bases between them. The CDR3 DNA follows: TGTGCCATCAGTGAGGGGCTAAACAATGAGCAGTTCTTC. This gives the protein CAISEGLNNEQFF.

This sequence joins TRBV6-2 or TRBV6-3 and TRBJ2-7; D is unresolved. CDR1 is MNHEY and CDR2 is SVGEGT in the germline V gene. The CDR3 totals 9 residues. V was clipped by 8 bases and J by 3 bases, with 2 bases between them. CDR3 amino acids: CASGYEQYF. CDR3 coding DNA: TGTGCCAGCGGCTACGAGCAGTACTTC.

The chain uses TRBV15 and TRBJ1-1; no definite D call. The CDR3 length is 13 residues. Looked up from germline, CDR1 is LNHNV and CDR2 is YYDKDF (reference sequence). Trimming shortened V by 1 base and J by 1 base, and 4 bases separated the two germline ends. DNA for the CDR3: TGTGCCACCAGCAGAGTGGGGAACACTGAAGCTTTCTTT. Residues: CATSRVGNTEAFF.

This clonotype was observed a few times. The CDR3 bases are TGTGCCACCAGTGATGCTGGGACAGCCCGGCGGGTTGGAGGCTACACCTTC. It translates to CATSDAGTARRVGGYTF. This chain uses TRBV24-1 with TRBJ1-2; 7 bases fit TRBD1. Germline V CDR1 and CDR2: KGHDR, SFDVKD. The CDR3 consists of 17 residues. After removal of 3 bases from V and 8 bases from J, the junction contained 17 bases not matched to a gene.

This clonotype was counted only a few times. The chain carries TRBV2 and TRBJ1-5; 9 positions match TRBD1. Per the germline V gene, CDR1 is SNHLY and CDR2 is FYNNEI. After removal of 3 bases from V and 4 bases from J, the junction contained 4 bases not matched to a gene. CDR3 length: 15 residues. This CDR3 is CASSDTGGPNQPQHF. CDR3 DNA sequence: TGTGCCAGCAGTGACACAGGGGGCCCTAATCAGCCCCAGCATTTT.

This clonotype was seen more than once but under ten times. The V and J genes are TRBV7-9 and TRBJ2-7; D may correspond to TRBD1 or TRBD2 (6 bases each). The V end was cut by 5 bases, the J end by 4 bases, with 21 bases between. The V gene's germline CDR1 is SEHNR and CDR2 FQNEAQ (reference sequence). The CDR3 contains 16 residues. CDR3 loop: CASSLWSGAVSYEQYF. CDR3 DNA sequence: TGTGCCAGCAGCCTTTGGTCGGGGGCTGTCTCGTACGAGCAGTACTTC.

This clonotype came up many times. This sequence joins TRBV7-2 and TRBJ1-2; 7 bases map to TRBD1. Germline assignment: CDR1 SGHTA and CDR2 FQGNSA. This CDR3 has 18 residues. V was pared by 5 bases and J by 4 bases, with 19 bases of the junction left unmatched. This CDR3 is CASSHLGGRQVPSYGYTF. The CDR3 DNA reads as TGTGCCAGCAGCCACCTAGGGGGCCGGCAGGTACCGTCCTATGGCTACACCTTC.

This clonotype has a handful of counts. The chain couples TRBV11-1 to TRBJ2-1, with 9 bases lining up with TRBD1. Germline V gene lookup returns CDR1 SGHAT and CDR2 FQDESV (reference sequence). Losses at the gene ends were 7 bases for V and 8 bases for J; bases not matched to a gene: 9. The CDR3 is 14 amino acids. The CDR3 DNA follows: TGTGCCAGCAACGGCCGGGACAGGGACCATGAGCAGTTCTTC. This codes for CASNGRDRDHEQFF.

This clonotype is a singleton in its sample. The rearrangement joins TRBV12-3 or TRBV12-4 to TRBJ2-3, with TRBD2 matching over 13 bases. J lost 6 bases, V lost 6 bases, and 12 bases had no gene match. The length of the CDR3 is 17 residues. The CDR3 nucleotides read TGTGCCAGCAGCTCTACTAGCGGGGGGGCCCATCTGGATACGCAGTATTTT. It encodes CASSSTSGGAHLDTQYF.

The chain is built from TRBV28 and TRBJ2-7, with D unclear. Trimming stripped 10 bases from V and 0 bases from J, with 19 bases between. The CDR3 totals 15 residues. CDR1 is MDHEN, CDR2 SYDVKM, per germline. The CDR3 is CAILGVTAFSYEQYF. The DNA for the CDR3 is TGTGCCATCCTTGGGGTTACAGCGTTCTCCTACGAGCAGTACTTC.

The V call is TRBV7-2, the J call TRBJ2-5; TRBD1 matches 7 bases. This CDR3 contains 14 residues. CDR1 SGHTA and CDR2 FQGNSA come from the germline V gene. Trimming at V came to 4 bases and at J to 0 bases, leaving 2 bases not matched to a gene. In DNA, the CDR3 is TGTGCCAGCAGCTCGGGACAGTACCAAGAGACCCAGTACTTC. Translated, it gives CASSSGQYQETQYF.

This clonotype was observed a few times. The gene calls are TRBV7-8 and TRBJ2-7; the match to TRBD2 covers 9 bases. V shed 2 bases and J 5 bases; nucleotides not matched to a gene: 7. The CDR3 has 15 residues. Looked up from germline, CDR1 is SGHVS and CDR2 is FQNEAQ. The CDR3 nucleotides read TGTGCCAGCAGCTTAAGTGGCGGGAGGGGCCACGAGCAGTACTTC. Protein product: CASSLSGGRGHEQYF. Filled out from reference TRBV7-8 and TRBJ2-7, the complete variable domain reads GAGVSQSPRYKVAKRGQDVALRCDPISGHVSLFWYQQALGQGPEFLTYFQNEAQLDKSGLPSDRFFAERPEGSVSTLKIQRTQQEDSAVYLCASSLSGGRGHEQYFGPGTRLTVT.

This clonotype was seen a handful of times. V usage is TRBV27 and J usage is TRBJ2-1; TRBD2 matches at 13 bases. The CDR3 runs to 15 residues. From germline, CDR1 is MNHEY and CDR2 SMNVEV (reference sequence). The ends lost 6 bases at V and 10 bases at J; junction bases unmatched: 9. CDR3 sequence: CASSDGLAGVTEQFF. For the CDR3, the DNA is TGTGCCAGCAGCGATGGACTAGCGGGAGTAACAGAGCAGTTCTTC.

The chain has TRBV4-3 and TRBJ2-7; TRBD2 agrees at 8 bases. The CDR3 runs 17 residues. Germline loops: CDR1 LGHNA, CDR2 YSLEER. V was clipped by 1 base and J by 5 bases; unmatched bases: 13. The DNA for the CDR3 is TGCGCCAGCAGCCAAGGCGTGGCGTCATTAGCGGGAAACGAGCAGTACTTC. Its protein is CASSQGVASLAGNEQYF.

The chain couples TRBV27 to TRBJ1-2; the D gene is possibly TRBD1 (5 bases). The V gene's germline CDR1 is MNHEY and CDR2 SMNVEV (reference sequence). The CDR3 is 14 residues long. V was cut by 4 bases and J by 4 bases, with 13 bases left in between. The CDR3 DNA sequence: TGTGCCAGCAGTTACTCCCCAGGGAGCTATGGCTACACCTTC. Protein: CASSYSPGSYGYTF.

This clonotype turned up a few times. This chain joins TRBV7-9 and TRBJ2-6; D not certain. V lost 2 bases, J lost 0 bases, and 5 bases lay in between. The CDR3 has 15 amino acids. CDR1 and CDR2 (germline): SEHNR, FQNEAQ (reference sequence). Here the CDR3 DNA reads TGTGCCAGCAGCTTATCGGACTCTGGGGCCAACGTCCTGACTTTC. The encoded protein is CASSLSDSGANVLTF.

This clonotype has a single count. The rearrangement uses TRBV7-2 and TRBJ2-5, with D uncertain. Germline-derived CDR1 and CDR2 are SGHTA and FQGNSA. Trimming left V 4 bases short and J 5 bases short, with 8 bases between. This CDR3 comprises 12 residues. CDR3 sequence: CASSSNLETQYF. DNA of the CDR3: TGTGCCAGCAGCTCTAATTTGGAGACCCAGTACTTC.

This clonotype was counted a few times. J is TRBJ2-7 and V is TRBV4-1, with 9 nucleotides matching TRBD1. V trimming: 1 base; J trimming: 2 bases; junction bases outside the gene matches: 6. CDR1 is MGHRA and CDR2 is YSYEKL in the germline V gene. The CDR3 covers 16 residues. The CDR3 reads CASSQGTGDNPYEQYF. The CDR3 DNA follows: TGCGCCAGCAGCCAAGGGACAGGGGATAATCCCTACGAGCAGTACTTC.

CDR3: CASSVDMRGNEKLFF. CDR3 DNA: TGTGCCAGCAGCGTAGATATGAGGGGTAATGAAAAACTGTTTTTT. This chain joins TRBV9 and TRBJ1-4; possible D gene TRBD1, 5 bases. Trimming removed 0 bases at V and 4 bases at J, with 10 bases between. There are 15 residues in the CDR3. Looked up from germline, CDR1 is SGDLS and CDR2 is YYNGEE.